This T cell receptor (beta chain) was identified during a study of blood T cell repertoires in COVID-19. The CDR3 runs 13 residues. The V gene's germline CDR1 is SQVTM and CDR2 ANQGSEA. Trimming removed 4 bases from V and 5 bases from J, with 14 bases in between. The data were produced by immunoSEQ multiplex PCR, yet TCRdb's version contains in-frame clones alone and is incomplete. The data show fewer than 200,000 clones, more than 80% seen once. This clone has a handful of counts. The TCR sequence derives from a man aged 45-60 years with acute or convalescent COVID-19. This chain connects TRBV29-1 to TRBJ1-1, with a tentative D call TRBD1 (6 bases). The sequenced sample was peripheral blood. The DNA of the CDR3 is TGCAGCGTTGGAGGGGGTTTGGGGACTGAAGCTTTCTTT. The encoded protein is CSVGGGLGTEAFF.